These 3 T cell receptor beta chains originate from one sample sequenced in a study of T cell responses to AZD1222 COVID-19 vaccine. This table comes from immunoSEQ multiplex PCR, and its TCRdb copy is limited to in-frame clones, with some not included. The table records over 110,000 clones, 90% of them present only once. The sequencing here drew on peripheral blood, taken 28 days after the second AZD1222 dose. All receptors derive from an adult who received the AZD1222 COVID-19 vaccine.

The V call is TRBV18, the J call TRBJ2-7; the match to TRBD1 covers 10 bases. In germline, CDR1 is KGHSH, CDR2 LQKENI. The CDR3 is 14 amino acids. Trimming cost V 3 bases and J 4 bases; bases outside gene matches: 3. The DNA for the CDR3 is TGTGCCAGCTCACCCTCGGACAGGGGGTACGAGCAGTACGTC. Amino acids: CASSPSDRGYEQYV.

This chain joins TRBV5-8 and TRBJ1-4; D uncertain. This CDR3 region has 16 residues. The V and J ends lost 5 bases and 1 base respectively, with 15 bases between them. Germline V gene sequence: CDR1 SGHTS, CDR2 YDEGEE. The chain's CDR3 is CASRWGGTGTNEKLFF. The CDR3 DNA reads TGTGCCAGCAGGTGGGGAGGAACGGGAACTAATGAAAAACTGTTTTTT. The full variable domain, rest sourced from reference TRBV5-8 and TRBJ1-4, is EAGVTQSPTHLIKTRGQQATLRCSPISGHTSVYWYQQALGLGLQFLLWYDEGEERNRGNFPPRFSGRQFPNYSSELNVNALELEDSALYLCASRWGGTGTNEKLFFGSGTQLSVL.

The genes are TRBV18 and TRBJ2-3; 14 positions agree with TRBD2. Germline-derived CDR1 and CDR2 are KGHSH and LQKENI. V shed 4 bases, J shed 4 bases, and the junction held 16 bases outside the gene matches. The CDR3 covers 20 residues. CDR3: CASSHEDRGTSGGEADTQYF. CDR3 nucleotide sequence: TGTGCCAGCTCACACGAAGACAGGGGGACTAGCGGGGGAGAGGCAGATACGCAGTATTTT.